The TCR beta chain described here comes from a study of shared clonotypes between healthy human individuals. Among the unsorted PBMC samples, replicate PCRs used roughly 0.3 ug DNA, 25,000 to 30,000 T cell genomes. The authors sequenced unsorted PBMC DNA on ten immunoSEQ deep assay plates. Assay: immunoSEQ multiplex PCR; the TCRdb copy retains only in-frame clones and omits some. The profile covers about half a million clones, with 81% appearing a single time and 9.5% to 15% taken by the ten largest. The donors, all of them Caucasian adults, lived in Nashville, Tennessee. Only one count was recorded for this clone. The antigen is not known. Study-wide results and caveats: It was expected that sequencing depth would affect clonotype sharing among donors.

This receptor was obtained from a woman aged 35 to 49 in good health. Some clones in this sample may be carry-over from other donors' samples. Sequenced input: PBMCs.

CDR3 sequence (DNA): TGTGCCAGCAGTCCCTTCGTAAGGGGATACGATGAGCAGTTCTTC. It specifies CASSPFVRGYDEQFF. This sequence joins TRBV9 and TRBJ2-1; D perhaps matches TRBD1 (5 bases). Germline loops: CDR1 SGDLS, CDR2 YYNGEE. Deletions cut 5 bases from V and 8 bases from J, with 20 bases between. The CDR3 has 15 amino acids.